This T cell receptor (beta chain) was sequenced for a study of post-analysis software for immune sequencing data. Overall study: Relapsing-remitting, secondary progressive and progressive-relapsing multiple sclerosis courses were included.

The germline CDR1 and CDR2 sequences are MNHNY and SVGAGI (reference sequence). V shed 6 bases, J shed 0 bases, and the junction held 8 bases outside the gene matches. The CDR3 contains 15 residues. Findings and limits, study-wide: Controls had significantly higher normalized Chao1 diversity than multiple sclerosis patients. Five or six TRBV segments were significantly more frequent in patients than in controls. TRBV5-6, TRBV5-1 and TRBV20-1 were among these segments.

TCR beta cDNA libraries included unique molecular identifiers. A single record per CDR3 protein comes from TCRdb applying MiXCR to the PCR reads. The data hold approximately 660,000 distinct CDR3 sequences, with roughly three fifths observed a single time. This clonotype was counted between two and nine times. The antigen remains unidentified. Material: blood. The receptor comes from a girl aged 2 to 9 with multiple sclerosis. J is TRBJ2-7 and V is TRBV6-6, with 7 bases aligning to TRBD1. The CDR3 sequence: CASRNRGLISYEQYF. The CDR3 DNA sequence: TGTGCCAGCAGAAACAGGGGCCTCATCTCCTACGAGCAGTACTTC.